What follows are 27 T cell receptor beta chains derived from one specimen sequenced in a study of shared clonotypes between healthy human individuals. The method was immunoSEQ multiplex PCR; TCRdb's version includes in-frame clones alone and lacks a portion of them. The repertoire holds some 2,000,000 clones, with about 95% as singletons. CD45RO-negative CD8 cells positively selected for CCR7 made up the naive population, which excluded terminally differentiated effector memory CD45RA+ cells. Sequenced: naive CD8+ T cells sorted from blood. These TCRs come from a man younger than 35 in good health.

The V gene is TRBV7-9, the J gene TRBJ1-2; D is uncertain. This CDR3 comprises 13 residues. V gave up 5 bases and J gave up 4 bases, with 11 bases separating them. CDR1 and CDR2 (germline): SEHNR, FQNEAQ (reference sequence). Written as DNA, the CDR3 is TGTGCCAGCAGCCCCCCAGAAAGCTATGGCTACACCTTC. Protein sequence: CASSPPESYGYTF.

The chain has TRBV6-5 and TRBJ2-2; unclear D gene. The germline CDR1 and CDR2 sequences are MNHEY and SVGAGI. V was cut by 2 bases and J by 3 bases, with 10 bases left in between. CDR3 length: 15 residues. Here the CDR3 DNA reads TGTGCCAGCAGTTACCTCACGGACGACACCGGGGAGCTGTTTTTT. The encoded protein is CASSYLTDDTGELFF.

V usage is TRBV6-1 and J usage is TRBJ2-5; D may be TRBD1 (6 bases). This CDR3 is 12 amino acids long. The germline V and J ends were trimmed by 7 bases and 8 bases, with 14 bases remaining between them. Per the germline V gene, CDR1 is MNHNS and CDR2 is SASEGT. CDR3 loop: CASIMQGYTQYF. CDR3 DNA sequence: TGTGCCAGCATCATGCAGGGGTACACCCAGTACTTC.

The chain joins TRBV6-5 to TRBJ2-6; D is unresolved. CDR1 MNHEY and CDR2 SVGAGI come from the germline V gene. This CDR3 comprises 16 residues. V was trimmed by 0 bases and J by 2 bases, leaving 8 bases between them. Written as DNA, the CDR3 is TGTGCCAGCAGTTACTCGAGGCAGGCTGGGGCCAACGTCCTGACTTTC. The encoded protein is CASSYSRQAGANVLTF.

The chain carries TRBV7-9 and TRBJ2-2, with D maybe TRBD1 (6 bases). V gave up 3 bases and J gave up 0 bases, with 14 bases separating them. Germline V gene lookup returns CDR1 SEHNR and CDR2 FQNEAQ (reference sequence). The CDR3 totals 17 residues. The CDR3 loop reads CASSFNPRTANTGELFF. The CDR3 nucleotides read TGTGCCAGCAGCTTTAATCCTCGGACAGCGAACACCGGGGAGCTGTTTTTT.

CDR3 protein: CASSLYGGDWAQYF. As DNA, the CDR3 is TGTGCCAGCAGCTTATATGGGGGGGATTGGGCCCAGTACTTC. The V gene is TRBV7-8, the J gene TRBJ2-5; 7 bases match TRBD2. V was clipped by 2 bases and J by 9 bases; unmatched bases: 9. CDR1 SGHVS and CDR2 FQNEAQ come from the germline V gene. The CDR3 is 14 residues long.

The chain couples TRBV7-8 to TRBJ2-2; 7 bases fit TRBD2. Germline V gene lookup returns CDR1 SGHVS and CDR2 FQNEAQ. The CDR3 runs 16 residues. V lost 5 bases, J lost 3 bases, and 9 bases stayed unmatched. CDR3 DNA: TGTGCCAGCAGCCCCCCCGGTAGCGGGTACACCGGGGAGCTGTTTTTT. Translated: CASSPPGSGYTGELFF.

The rearrangement uses TRBV5-1 and TRBJ2-7; 8 bases line up with TRBD2. Germline lookup yields CDR1 SGHRS and CDR2 YFSETQ. The CDR3 extends over 16 amino acids. The ends lost 0 bases at V and 5 bases at J; junction bases unmatched: 10. CDR3 DNA: TGCGCCAGCAGCTTGGACCCGGGACTAGATGGCGACGAGCAGTACTTC. Protein: CASSLDPGLDGDEQYF.

The rearrangement links TRBV11-2 to TRBJ2-7, with TRBD2 matching over 7 bases. The germline CDR1 and CDR2 sequences are SGHAT and FQNNGV. There are 15 residues in the CDR3. V gave up 1 base and J gave up 3 bases; unmatched junction bases: 6. CDR3 in amino acids: CASSLVLGLGYEQYF. The CDR3 DNA sequence: TGTGCCAGCAGCTTAGTTCTCGGACTAGGCTACGAGCAGTACTTC.

This chain links TRBV30 with TRBJ1-1, with 8 bases that match TRBD1. After removal of 2 bases from V and 4 bases from J, the junction contained 9 bases not matched to a gene. Per the germline V gene, CDR1 is GTSNPN and CDR2 is SVGIG (reference sequence). CDR3 length: 15 amino acids. The DNA of the CDR3 is TGTGCCTGGAGTAACCCCGGGACAGGAAGCACTGAAGCTTTCTTT. Amino acid sequence: CAWSNPGTGSTEAFF.

Only one count was recorded for this clone. V gene TRBV4-1 combines with J gene TRBJ2-1; 12 bases line up with TRBD2. The CDR3 loop spans 17 amino acids. Germline V gene lookup returns CDR1 MGHRA and CDR2 YSYEKL. The V segment lost 6 bases and the J segment 0 bases; nucleotides outside the gene matches: 6. The CDR3 DNA follows: TGCGCCAGCAGGGACGGACTAGCGGGGAGCTCCTACAATGAGCAGTTCTTC. It specifies CASRDGLAGSSYNEQFF.

The CDR3 sequence is CASSERRGDRKSSYNSPLHF. The CDR3 bases are TGCGCCAGCAGTGAGAGGAGGGGAGACAGGAAGAGCTCCTATAATTCACCCCTCCACTTT. V is TRBV10-1 and J is TRBJ1-6, with TRBD1 as a possible D gene (6 bases). Germline lookup yields CDR1 WNHNN and CDR2 SYGVQD (reference sequence). V was clipped by 2 bases and J by 0 bases, with 20 bases between them. The CDR3 has 20 amino acids.

CDR3 sequence reads: CASSYSTRSTNEKLFF. Written as DNA, the CDR3 is TGTGCCAGCAGTTACTCGACCAGATCAACTAATGAAAAACTGTTTTTT. V gene TRBV6-5 combines with J gene TRBJ1-4; unclear D gene. This CDR3 has 16 amino acids. Germline loops: CDR1 MNHEY, CDR2 SVGAGI. Between the trimmed V and J ends, which lost 0 bases and 0 bases, there was a span of 8 bases.

This rearrangement joins TRBV7-8 to TRBJ2-3, with 15 positions matching TRBD2. The CDR3 is 16 amino acids. Germline trimming cut 5 bases from V and 5 bases from J; bases unmatched to any gene: 5. Germline CDR1 and CDR2: SGHVS and FQNEAQ. This CDR3 reads CASSRTSGGAIDTQYF. CDR3 bases: TGTGCCAGCAGCCGGACTAGCGGGGGGGCCATAGATACGCAGTATTTT.

J is TRBJ2-2 and V is TRBV5-1, with D maybe TRBD1 (6 bases). Germline-derived CDR1 and CDR2 are SGHRS and YFSETQ. The CDR3 runs to 16 residues. Trimming took 4 bases from V and 0 from J, leaving 13 bases between them. The CDR3 is CASSGGGPANTGELFF. The CDR3 DNA sequence: TGCGCCAGCAGCGGTGGGGGCCCCGCGAACACCGGGGAGCTGTTTTTT.

Note on this clone: This CDR3 is also generated by other DNA sequences in the sample. The chain carries TRBV27 and TRBJ1-1; a possible D gene is TRBD1 (5 bases). The V gene's germline CDR1 is MNHEY and CDR2 SMNVEV (reference sequence). The CDR3 runs 12 residues. Trimming took 6 bases from V and 1 from J, leaving 6 bases between them. CDR3 DNA: TGTGCCAGCAGCGGGGGGAACACTGAAGCTTTCTTT. Translated, it gives CASSGGNTEAFF.

The V gene is TRBV7-8, the J gene TRBJ1-6; 10 bases align to TRBD1. This CDR3 spans 14 amino acids. The V gene's germline CDR1 is SGHVS and CDR2 FQNEAQ. With V trimmed by 4 bases and J by 6 bases, 0 bases remained unmatched. For the CDR3, the DNA is TGTGCCAGCAGCTGGGACAGGGGTAATTCACCCCTCCACTTT. This codes for CASSWDRGNSPLHF.

The count of this clone is one. The chain employs TRBV5-5 and TRBJ2-7; D is possibly TRBD1 or TRBD2 (5 bases each). Germline V lookup: CDR1 SGHKS, CDR2 YYEKEE (reference sequence). The CDR3 runs 15 residues. V was shortened by 0 bases and J by 3 bases, with 13 bases between the two germline ends. This CDR3 reads CASSLGWGFGYEQYF. In nucleotides, the CDR3 is TGTGCCAGCAGCTTGGGTTGGGGGTTCGGCTACGAGCAGTACTTC. Complete variable domain (other parts from reference TRBV5-5 and TRBJ2-7): DAGVTQSPTHLIKTRGQQVTLRCSPISGHKSVSWYQQVLGQGPQFIFQYYEKEERGRGNFPDRFSARQFPNYSSELNVNALLLGDSALYLCASSLGWGFGYEQYFGPGTRLTVT.

This chain joins TRBV2 and TRBJ1-2; 7 bases are shared with TRBD1. The germline V gene has CDR1 SNHLY and CDR2 FYNNEI. V trimming: 6 bases; J trimming: 4 bases; junction bases outside the gene matches: 5. The CDR3 extends over 13 amino acids. The CDR3 protein is CASSDRDSYGYTF. CDR3 DNA sequence: TGTGCCAGCAGCGACCGGGACAGCTATGGCTACACCTTC.

The chain joins TRBV5-4 to TRBJ1-2; TRBD1 aligns across 8 bases. J was trimmed by 1 base and V by 4 bases; bases with no gene match: 9. The CDR3 covers 16 residues. Germline-derived CDR1 and CDR2 are SGHNT and YYREEE (reference sequence). CDR3 coding DNA: TGTGCCAGCAGCAAAAGGGGGACAGGAAATAACTATGGCTACACCTTC. Its translation: CASSKRGTGNNYGYTF.

The chain has TRBV4-1 and TRBJ1-4, with 10 bases that match TRBD1. Germline CDR1 MGHRA, CDR2 YSYEKL. V shed 2 bases and J 7 bases; nucleotides not matched to a gene: 4. The CDR3 contains 15 residues. The CDR3 is CASSQNRDRGEKLFF. The CDR3 DNA is TGCGCCAGCAGCCAAAACCGGGACAGGGGTGAAAAACTGTTTTTT.

This clone was detected once. The genes are TRBV6-6 and TRBJ2-7, with TRBD2 matching over 9 bases. V shed 8 bases, J shed 4 bases, and the junction held 15 bases outside the gene matches. This CDR3 has 16 amino acids. Germline-derived CDR1 and CDR2 are MNHNY and SVGAGI (reference sequence). As DNA, the CDR3 is TGTGCCAGCGACCTTGATGGTAGCGGGGGTTCGTACGAGCAGTACTTC. Translated, it gives CASDLDGSGGSYEQYF.

The chain has TRBV4-3 and TRBJ2-3, with D tentatively TRBD2 (6 bases). Germline values: CDR1 LGHNA, CDR2 YSLEER. Trimming pared 3 bases from V and 0 bases from J, leaving 22 bases between. The CDR3 spans 19 residues. CDR3 amino acids: CASSHRPRERNRSTDTQYF. Written as DNA, the CDR3 is TGCGCCAGCAGCCACAGACCCCGGGAGAGGAATCGAAGCACAGATACGCAGTATTTT.

The chain employs TRBV2 and TRBJ2-7, with 11 bases fitting TRBD1. This CDR3 region has 18 residues. V gave up 6 bases and J gave up 3 bases; unmatched junction bases: 16. Germline V gene data show CDR1 as SNHLY and CDR2 as FYNNEI. The CDR3 DNA sequence: TGTGCCAGCAGCCGCTTACCGACTATGGGACAGGGGGGCTACGAGCAGTACTTC. Protein product: CASSRLPTMGQGGYEQYF.

As for this clone: This same CDR3 is encoded by further DNA sequences in the sample. The V call is TRBV9, the J call TRBJ2-7, with a tentative D call TRBD2 (6 bases). Trimming removed 3 bases from V and 2 bases from J, with 12 bases in between. The germline CDR1 and CDR2 sequences are SGDLS and YYNGEE. This CDR3 is 14 amino acids long. CDR3 bases: TGTGCCAGCAGCGGCGGGGACCCGACCTACGAGCAGTACTTC. This codes for CASSGGDPTYEQYF.

This clone was counted a single time. V and J are TRBV5-1 and TRBJ1-3; weak D call: TRBD1 (5 bases). Germline values: CDR1 SGHRS, CDR2 YFSETQ. This CDR3 has 14 amino acids. Trimming left V 8 bases short and J 0 bases short, with 12 bases between. The CDR3 coding sequence is TGCGCCAGATCCAGGGCCCGCTCTGGAAACACCATATATTTT. Translating gives CARSRARSGNTIYF.

The chain is built from TRBV7-8 and TRBJ2-7; D gene ambiguous. Germline CDR1 is SGHVS and CDR2 is FQNEAQ. Trimming pared 0 bases from V and 2 bases from J, leaving 8 bases between. The length of the CDR3 is 14 residues. CDR3 sequence reads: CASSLAGIAYEQYF. In DNA form, the CDR3 reads TGTGCCAGCAGCTTAGCTGGGATAGCCTACGAGCAGTACTTC.